These 32 T cell receptor beta chains came from one sample sequenced in a study of PD-L1 blockade in urothelial cancer. TCRdb keeps only in-frame clones here, not all; method: immunoSEQ multiplex PCR. The sample consists of 55,000 or so clones, over 75% of them appearing once. The source material was PBMCs, sampled around atezolizumab (anti-PD-L1) treatment. The origin of the receptors is a man aged 40-49 years with urothelial cancer.

The chain has TRBV9 and TRBJ2-7; 9 nucleotides line up with TRBD1. CDR1 is SGDLS, CDR2 YYNGEE, per germline. This CDR3 contains 16 residues. J lost 5 bases, V lost 0 bases, and 9 bases had no gene match. Here the CDR3 DNA reads TGTGCCAGCAGCGTAGGGGCGGGGGACAGGGTCCACGAGCAGTACTTC. The encoded protein is CASSVGAGDRVHEQYF.

The V gene is TRBV28, the J gene TRBJ1-4; TRBD1 matches 7 bases. This CDR3 spans 12 amino acids. Trimming at V came to 6 bases and at J to 12 bases, leaving 7 bases not matched to a gene. Germline lookup yields CDR1 MDHEN and CDR2 SYDVKM. The CDR3 DNA is TGTGCCAGCAGCATCCCTAGGGGGCAACTGTTTTTT. Protein sequence: CASSIPRGQLFF.

This rearrangement joins TRBV29-1 to TRBJ2-1; 7 bases align to TRBD2. Germline V gene lookup returns CDR1 SQVTM and CDR2 ANQGSEA. With 4 bases clipped from V and 3 bases from J, the junction kept 3 bases outside the gene matches. The CDR3 runs to 13 residues. This CDR3 is CSVGSGVYNEQFF. As DNA, the CDR3 is TGCAGCGTTGGGAGCGGGGTCTACAATGAGCAGTTCTTC.

The chain links TRBV30 to TRBJ2-7, with D perhaps TRBD1 (6 bases). V lost 6 bases and J 5 bases, leaving 17 bases between the germline ends. Germline CDR1 reads GTSNPN; CDR2 reads SVGIG (reference sequence). The CDR3 has 13 amino acids. This CDR3 is CACSGAMWNEQYF. CDR3 in DNA: TGTGCCTGCTCAGGGGCGATGTGGAACGAGCAGTACTTC.

This clone occurred a few times. V usage is TRBV28 and J usage is TRBJ1-1; the D is unclear. Germline CDR1 reads MDHEN; CDR2 reads SYDVKM. Between the trimmed V and J ends, which lost 5 bases and 1 base, there was a span of 11 bases. There are 14 residues in the CDR3. The CDR3 spells CASSPHTRNTEAFF. The CDR3, as DNA: TGTGCCAGCAGTCCCCACACACGGAACACTGAAGCTTTCTTT.

This clone was recorded only once. V usage is TRBV9 and J usage is TRBJ2-3; 11 bases are a match to TRBD2. Germline assignment: CDR1 SGDLS and CDR2 YYNGEE. The V segment lost 0 bases and the J segment 7 bases; nucleotides outside the gene matches: 10. The CDR3 extends over 17 amino acids. In DNA form, the CDR3 reads TGTGCCAGCAGCGTAGGTCTCCTAGCGGGAGGAAAGAATACGCAGTATTTT. Protein: CASSVGLLAGGKNTQYF.

The chain joins TRBV19 to TRBJ2-4; weak D call: TRBD1 (6 bases). CDR3 length: 15 amino acids. CDR1 and CDR2 (germline): LNHDA, SQIVND (reference sequence). V was trimmed by 3 bases and J by 3 bases, leaving 12 bases between them. CDR3 DNA sequence: TGTGCCAGTAGTATCCCGACAGGAGGCAAAAACATTCAGTACTTC. Translating gives CASSIPTGGKNIQYF.

This sequence joins TRBV29-1 and TRBJ1-2, with D unresolved. The CDR3 is 12 amino acids. V dropped 4 bases and J dropped 3 bases, with 9 bases sitting between them. Germline CDR1 is SQVTM and CDR2 is ANQGSEA. The CDR3 DNA reads TGCAGCGTTGGGAGGACGGACTATGGCTACACCTTC. Translation gives CSVGRTDYGYTF.

The V call is TRBV6-1, the J call TRBJ1-4; D is ambiguous. V was clipped by 0 bases and J by 9 bases, with 11 bases between them. The CDR3 totals 14 residues. Germline loops: CDR1 MNHNS, CDR2 SASEGT. The CDR3 reads CASSEARGMQKLFF. For the CDR3, the DNA is TGTGCCAGCAGTGAAGCGCGGGGAATGCAAAAACTGTTTTTT.

This chain joins TRBV29-1 and TRBJ1-2, with D possibly matching TRBD1 (6 bases). Germline-derived CDR1 and CDR2 are SQVTM and ANQGSEA. V lost 4 bases to trimming and J lost 2 bases, with 14 bases between them. This CDR3 comprises 14 residues. The CDR3 nucleotides are TGCAGCGTTGGAGTGGGGGGGCTGAACTATGGCTACACCTTC. This translates into CSVGVGGLNYGYTF.

This chain joins TRBV5-5 and TRBJ1-4; D gene uncertain. Trimming shortened V by 0 bases and J by 2 bases, and 11 bases separated the two germline ends. The germline CDR1 and CDR2 sequences are SGHKS and YYEKEE (reference sequence). CDR3 length equals 16 residues. This chain's CDR3 is CASSLGNPKTNEKLFF. CDR3 DNA sequence: TGTGCCAGCAGCTTGGGCAACCCTAAGACTAATGAAAAACTGTTTTTT.

This chain joins TRBV4-1 and TRBJ1-4; no clear D. Germline assignment: CDR1 MGHRA and CDR2 YSYEKL. The CDR3 contains 16 residues. Trimming removed 4 bases at V and 3 bases at J, with 15 bases between. CDR3 sequence reads: CASSPIYRGANEKLFF. The CDR3 bases are TGCGCCAGCAGCCCCATTTATCGAGGTGCTAATGAAAAACTGTTTTTT.

The chain is built from TRBV5-6 and TRBJ2-7; 8 nucleotides match TRBD1. The CDR3 has 18 residues. Trimming removed 2 bases from V and 3 bases from J; junction bases left unmatched: 16. Germline values: CDR1 SGHDT, CDR2 YYEEEE. The CDR3: CASSFSKLRQGPFYEQYF. CDR3 nucleotides: TGTGCCAGCAGCTTCTCAAAACTTCGACAGGGGCCTTTCTACGAGCAGTACTTC.

The chain carries TRBV18 and TRBJ1-1, with 10 bases identical to TRBD1. Germline trimming cut 3 bases from V and 6 bases from J; bases unmatched to any gene: 4. The CDR3 is made up of 14 amino acids. Germline assignment: CDR1 KGHSH and CDR2 LQKENI. In DNA, the CDR3 is TGTGCCAGCTCACCGACAGGGGGCAAGGCTGAAGCTTTCTTT. Protein product: CASSPTGGKAEAFF.

J is TRBJ1-5 and V is TRBV4-1, with D hard to call. This CDR3 spans 13 amino acids. CDR1 and CDR2 (germline): MGHRA, YSYEKL. V was shortened by 1 base and J by 5 bases, with 6 bases between the two germline ends. The CDR3 loop is CASSQGGDQPQHF. The CDR3 nucleotides are TGCGCCAGCAGCCAAGGAGGCGATCAGCCCCAGCATTTT.

This clone appeared a few times. This rearrangement joins TRBV4-1 to TRBJ2-3; D uncertain. V lost 1 base and J 6 bases, leaving 5 bases between the germline ends. Germline V gives CDR1 MGHRA, CDR2 YSYEKL. The CDR3 covers 12 residues. CDR3 region: CASSQVRDTQYF. CDR3 sequence (DNA): TGCGCCAGCAGCCAAGTGAGGGATACGCAGTATTTT.

This clone was recorded only once. The rearrangement links TRBV27 to TRBJ2-3; 9 nucleotides agree with TRBD1. Germline V gives CDR1 MNHEY, CDR2 SMNVEV (reference sequence). V trimming: 5 bases; J trimming: 4 bases; junction bases outside the gene matches: 7. This CDR3 has 15 amino acids. CDR3 DNA: TGTGCCAGCAGTAGGGGACAGGGATCCCCAGATACGCAGTATTTT. This encodes CASSRGQGSPDTQYF.

The gene calls are TRBV4-1 and TRBJ2-7, with 9 positions matching TRBD1. Germline lookup yields CDR1 MGHRA and CDR2 YSYEKL. V lost 0 bases, J lost 3 bases, and 9 bases stayed unmatched. This CDR3 region has 17 residues. This CDR3 reads CASSQDGRTGVSYEQYF. The CDR3 coding sequence is TGCGCCAGCAGCCAAGATGGTCGGACAGGGGTGAGCTACGAGCAGTACTTC.

This clone showed up just once. The genes are TRBV9 and TRBJ2-5, with D maybe TRBD1 (5 bases). V shed 0 bases and J shed 4 bases, with 13 bases lying between them. The germline gives CDR1 SGDLS, CDR2 YYNGEE. This CDR3 comprises 15 residues. The CDR3 sequence: CASSVGRQPGETQYF. In DNA form, the CDR3 reads TGTGCCAGCAGCGTAGGGCGACAGCCCGGAGAGACCCAGTACTTC.

This clone was counted between two and nine times. The rearrangement uses TRBV28 and TRBJ2-7; the D gene is possibly TRBD2 (5 bases). CDR3 length: 14 amino acids. V was cut by 4 bases and J by 5 bases, with 15 bases left in between. Looked up from germline, CDR1 is MDHEN and CDR2 is SYDVKM. CDR3 amino acids: CASSSPGSNHEQYF. CDR3 DNA sequence: TGTGCCAGCAGTTCTCCGGGGTCAAATCACGAGCAGTACTTC.

The chain has TRBV7-2 and TRBJ2-7; 9 nucleotides agree with TRBD2. CDR1 and CDR2 (germline): SGHTA, FQGNSA. The CDR3 contains 15 residues. Trimming removed 5 bases from V and 0 bases from J; junction bases left unmatched: 5. The CDR3 loop is CASSGSGRLSYEQYF. For the CDR3, the DNA is TGTGCCAGCAGCGGAAGCGGGAGGCTCTCCTACGAGCAGTACTTC.

The V call is TRBV10-2, the J call TRBJ1-3; D uncertain. Germline CDR1 is WSHSY and CDR2 is SAAADI. The CDR3 is made up of 17 amino acids. The germline V and J ends were trimmed by 0 bases and 2 bases, with 14 bases remaining between them. The CDR3 here is CASSESTPLGAGNTIYF. CDR3 coding DNA: TGCGCCAGCAGTGAGTCAACCCCCCTGGGAGCTGGAAACACCATATATTTT.

This clone was picked up many times. V and J are TRBV9 and TRBJ1-1; D uncertain. CDR1 and CDR2 from the germline V gene are SGDLS and YYNGEE. The CDR3 covers 15 residues. The ends were cut back, 2 bases at V and 3 bases at J, with 14 bases in the middle. The CDR3, as DNA: TGTGCCAGCAGCGTTGGGTCAGGAGCGGACACTGAAGCTTTCTTT. Encoded protein: CASSVGSGADTEAFF.

The genes are TRBV7-2 and TRBJ2-2, with 10 bases fitting TRBD2. The CDR3 spans 15 residues. Trimming at V came to 3 bases and at J to 5 bases, leaving 3 bases not matched to a gene. Germline V gene lookup returns CDR1 SGHTA and CDR2 FQGNSA. CDR3 nucleotides: TGTGCCAGCAGCTTCGGACTAGCGGAAACCGGGGAGCTGTTTTTT. It codes for CASSFGLAETGELFF.

The rearrangement uses TRBV6-5 and TRBJ1-3, with D perhaps TRBD1 (5 bases). In germline, CDR1 is MNHEY, CDR2 SVGAGI. This CDR3 is 14 amino acids long. Trimming left V 7 bases short and J 1 base short, with 11 bases between. The CDR3 sequence: CASNAGFSGNTIYF. CDR3 in DNA: TGTGCCAGCAATGCAGGGTTTTCTGGAAACACCATATATTTT.

The chain joins TRBV19 to TRBJ2-2, with D perhaps TRBD2 (6 bases). V dropped 7 bases and J dropped 7 bases, with 22 bases sitting between them. The CDR3 extends over 16 amino acids. CDR1 LNHDA and CDR2 SQIVND come from the germline V gene (reference sequence). DNA for the CDR3: TGTGCCAGTATTTCCCCCGGGGGTCCCACGAGCGGGGAGCTGTTTTTT. Protein product: CASISPGGPTSGELFF.

J is TRBJ1-1 and V is TRBV6-6; D possibly corresponds to TRBD1 (5 bases). The CDR3 totals 12 residues. The germline V gene encodes CDR1 MNHNY and CDR2 SVGAGI (reference sequence). V shed 6 bases and J shed 3 bases, with 8 bases lying between them. The CDR3 DNA follows: TGTGCCAGCAGCCGGGGGGACACTGAAGCTTTCTTT. Its protein product is CASSRGDTEAFF.

The chain has TRBV6-5 and TRBJ2-7, with a tentative D call TRBD1 (6 bases). Trimming stripped 6 bases from V and 1 base from J, with 13 bases between. In germline, CDR1 is MNHEY, CDR2 SVGAGI. The CDR3 sequence is 14 residues long. The CDR3 sequence is CASSQGTPSYEQYF. CDR3 nucleotide sequence: TGTGCCAGCAGCCAAGGGACACCTTCCTACGAGCAGTACTTC.

The genes are TRBV4-1 and TRBJ2-7; TRBD2 might be the D (5 bases). Trimming removed 1 base at V and 0 bases at J, with 10 bases between. Germline V gives CDR1 MGHRA, CDR2 YSYEKL. The CDR3 covers 15 residues. The CDR3 region has the DNA TGCGCCAGCAGCCAAGTTTGGGGAGACTCCTACGAGCAGTACTTC. This gives the protein CASSQVWGDSYEQYF.

The V call is TRBV11-2, the J call TRBJ2-3; 8 bases line up with TRBD1. The length of the CDR3 is 17 residues. Per germline, CDR1 SGHAT and CDR2 FQNNGV. V dropped 1 base and J dropped 3; count of bases not matched to a gene: 9. CDR3 region: CASSLATGQAGTDTQYF. Written as DNA, the CDR3 is TGTGCCAGCAGCTTAGCTACGGGACAGGCGGGAACAGATACGCAGTATTTT.

This chain links TRBV5-1 with TRBJ2-7; D might be TRBD1 (5 bases). The V and J ends lost 0 bases and 6 bases respectively, with 10 bases between them. The CDR3 length is 13 residues. Germline V gene sequence: CDR1 SGHRS, CDR2 YFSETQ. The CDR3 nucleotides read TGCGCCAGCAGCTTGGTCCTAGGGGCCGAGCAGTACTTC. Amino acid sequence: CASSLVLGAEQYF.

This rearrangement joins TRBV5-6 to TRBJ1-1, with 12 bases identical to TRBD1. The V segment lost 7 bases and the J segment 1 base; nucleotides outside the gene matches: 5. CDR1 and CDR2 from the germline V gene are SGHDT and YYEEEE. The CDR3 runs 15 residues. CDR3 bases: TGTGCCAGCTTCCCGGGACAGGGGGCGAACACTGAAGCTTTCTTT. This encodes CASFPGQGANTEAFF.